This T cell receptor (beta chain) originates from a study of cytomegalovirus exposure and HLA in healthy donors. Study summary: From about 180 million T cells, an earlier analysis saw approximately 110 million unique TCR beta sequences.

Regarding the study as a whole: Rarity characterized most TCR sequences, yet some public TCRs appeared in many donors.

CDR1 is SGHRS and CDR2 is YFSETQ in the germline V gene. There are 17 residues in the CDR3. V gave up 0 bases and J gave up 6 bases; unmatched junction bases: 10. 60 Vbeta and 13 Jbeta primers were used in PCR. Measured with immunoSEQ multiplex PCR; TCRdb has only the in-frame clones, and not every one. Counted here are around 150,000 clones, more than 70% occurring once; the ten biggest clones make up around 8.3%. As for this clone: Its antigen is unknown.

The genes are TRBV5-1 and TRBJ2-1, with 9 bases that match TRBD2. Sequences were obtained from PBMCs. The sequence was obtained from a woman in her forties in good health and CMV-seropositive. The DNA for the CDR3 is TGCGCCAGCAGCTTGGGGTATTGGGCGGGAGGGAGCAATGAGCAGTTCTTC. Protein sequence: CASSLGYWAGGSNEQFF.